The T cell receptor beta chain described here comes from a study of blood T cell repertoires in COVID-19. Study background: Acute and convalescent COVID-19 specimens originated in the United States, Italy and Spain. Sample material is recorded as cDNA or gDNA derived from T cells, B-cell-depleted T cells, or PBMCs.

This clone was counted between two and nine times. In the source study's methods: By means of reference gene primer amplification, nucleated cell counts were estimated. The table came from immunoSEQ multiplex PCR; TCRdb's copy has only in-frame clones and leaves some out. That table gives V, J and clone size, and the DNA gave D and trimming. The table records tens of thousands of clones, roughly 71% of them present only once. Per the germline V gene, CDR1 is LGHNA and CDR2 is YSLEER. J gave up 2 bases and V 4 bases, and 4 bases lay outside the gene matches. The CDR3 length is 15 residues. The source of this sequence is an elderly woman with acute or convalescent COVID-19. The rearrangement links TRBV4-3 to TRBJ2-7, with 11 bases that match TRBD2. Sequencing was performed on peripheral blood. The CDR3 DNA reads as TGCGCCAGCAGCCGTGCGACTAGCGGGACCTACGAGCAGTACTTC. Protein: CASSRATSGTYEQYF.